This TCR beta chain was sequenced for a study of blood T cell repertoires in COVID-19. Study context: The samples span acute and convalescent COVID-19 from the United States, Italy and Spain. PBMCs, B-cell-depleted T cells, or T cells were the source of the cDNA or gDNA that made up the material.

V was pared by 1 base and J by 4 bases, with 7 bases between. CDR3 length: 13 residues. Germline V gene sequence: CDR1 LGHDT, CDR2 YNNKEL (reference sequence). As handled by the study authors: Amplification of reference gene primers provided the estimated nucleated cell counts. Only in-frame clones appear in the TCRdb table, and some are missing; sequencing was by immunoSEQ multiplex PCR. V, J and clone size were drawn from that table, and D and trimming were deduced from the DNA. The data contain fewer than 50,000 clones, about 82% of them seen just once; the ten biggest clones take up 14% to 15%. The sample holds one count of this clone.

The sequenced material came from peripheral blood. The rearrangement joins TRBV3-1 (or the pseudogene TRBV3-2) to TRBJ1-1; D is uncertain. This TCR was recovered from a human donor in a cohort sampled during active COVID-19. The CDR3 is CASSQVPFTEAFF. CDR3 nucleotide sequence: TGTGCCAGCAGCCAAGTCCCATTCACTGAAGCTTTCTTT.